This T cell receptor (beta chain) emerged from a study of graft-versus-host responses after intestinal transplantation. Overall study: Recipients were given multivisceral, liver-intestinal, or isolated intestinal transplants. Study-level results: Peak levels of circulating GvH clones tracked with early post-transplant HvG declines. Recipient marrow showed GvH clones, some seen first in ileum or blood.

TCRdb's table, derived via immunoSEQ multiplex PCR, lists solely in-frame clones and lacks some. The sample includes 35,000 to 45,000 clones, roughly 89% of them seen just once. The J segment lost 8 bases and the V segment lost 1 base, leaving 6 bases of the junction unmatched. CDR3 length equals 14 residues. Germline values: CDR1 MNHNS, CDR2 SASEGT. Concerning this clone itself: Its matching antigen is unknown.

This TCR was sampled from a human patient who received an intestinal transplant, so some T cells may come from the graft donor. This rearrangement joins TRBV6-1 to TRBJ1-2; 8 nucleotides match TRBD1. The specimen was PBMCs, collected roughly 270 days after transplant. The CDR3 coding sequence is TGTGCCAGCAGTGAAGAGACAGGGGCGGGCGGCTACACCTTC. This gives the protein CASSEETGAGGYTF.